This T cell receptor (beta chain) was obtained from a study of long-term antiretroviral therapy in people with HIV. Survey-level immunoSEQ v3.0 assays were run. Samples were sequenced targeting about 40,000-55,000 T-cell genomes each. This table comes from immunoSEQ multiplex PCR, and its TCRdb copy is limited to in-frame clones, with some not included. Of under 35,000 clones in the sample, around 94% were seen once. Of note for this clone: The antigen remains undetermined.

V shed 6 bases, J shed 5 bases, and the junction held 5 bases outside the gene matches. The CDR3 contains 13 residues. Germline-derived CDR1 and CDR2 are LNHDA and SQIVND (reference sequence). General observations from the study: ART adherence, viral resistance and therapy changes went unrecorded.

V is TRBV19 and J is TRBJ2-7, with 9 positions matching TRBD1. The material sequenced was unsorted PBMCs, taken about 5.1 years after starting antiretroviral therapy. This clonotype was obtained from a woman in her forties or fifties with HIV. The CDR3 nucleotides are TGTGCCAGTAGACCACAGGGGGCCCACGAGCAGTACTTC. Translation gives CASRPQGAHEQYF.